The 32 T cell receptor beta chains given below trace back to one sample, sequenced in a study of tissue T cells after allogeneic stem cell transplantation. This sample's time point: mouse harvest day 14 after allogeneic transplant. Tail vein injection delivered 10^7 T-cell-depleted bone marrow cells and 10^6 splenic CD5+ T cells. Clones were read by immunoSEQ multiplex PCR, and TCRdb kept only the in-frame ones, dropping some. This table has thousands of clones, roughly 31% appearing once. The material sequenced was skin. Receptors originate from a female BALB/c mouse given C57BL/6 T cells with graft-versus-host disease after an allogeneic hematopoietic cell transplant.

Turning to this clone: The gene names here belong to mouse. The read gets to within 1 residue of the CDR3 end, and the germline J gene fills in the rest. This sequence joins TRBV26 and TRBJ2-5; D perhaps matches TRBD1 (6 bases). Germline CDR1 reads KGHPV; CDR2 reads FQNQEV (reference sequence). The CDR3 runs to 14 residues. Trimming stripped 5 bases from V and 2 bases from J, with 11 bases between. CDR3 bases read: TGTGCCAGCAGTTTCCGGGACATCCAAGACACCCAGTAC. It codes for CASSFRDIQDTQY. The entire CDR3 protein is CASSFRDIQDTQYF.

A note on this clone: The gene symbols are mouse symbols. The sequenced fragment ends 1 residue before the CDR3 boundary, so the rest is inferred from the germline J gene. The J gene is TRBJ2-7, the V gene TRBV26, with 10 bases fitting TRBD1. This CDR3 has 14 amino acids. Trimming cost V 0 bases and J 6 bases; bases outside gene matches: 2. Germline lookup yields CDR1 KGHPV and CDR2 FQNQEV (reference sequence). The CDR3 region is CASSLSGTGVEQYF. CDR3 bases read: TGTGCCAGCAGTCTGTCCGGGACAGGGGTTGAACAGTAC.

This clone has more than one count but fewer than ten. Mouse gene names and germline throughout. The read ends 1 residue early relative to the CDR3; the germline J gene fills the gap. V and J are TRBV12-1 and TRBJ1-2; 8 nucleotides line up with TRBD1. The CDR3 consists of 14 residues. Looked up from germline, CDR1 is SGHSN and CDR2 is HYEKVE. The V and J ends lost 3 bases and 0 bases, in that order; junction bases with no gene match: 2. The sequenced CDR3 bases are TGTGCCAGCTCTTCGGGACAGGCAAACTCCGACTACACC. It yields the protein CASSSGQANSDYT. In full, the CDR3 is CASSSGQANSDYTF.

By sample fraction, this clone is medium-sized (0.01 to 0.1%). The genes and germline here are from mouse. The sequenced fragment ends 1 residue before the CDR3 boundary, so the rest is inferred from the germline J gene. V gene TRBV13-3 combines with J gene TRBJ2-7; D may be TRBD1 (5 bases). The CDR3 consists of 11 residues. The V and J ends lost 3 bases and 6 bases respectively, with 7 bases between them. Germline V gene data show CDR1 as NNHDY and CDR2 as SYVADS. The covered CDR3 bases are TGTGCCAGCAGTGGCAGGGCTGAACAGTAC. It is translated as CASSGRAEQY. The whole CDR3 is CASSGRAEQYF.

Regarding this clone: Gene names are mouse gene names. The observed sequence ends 1 residue before the CDR3 terminus, with the missing tail filled in from the germline J gene. The chain carries TRBV26 and TRBJ2-4; 8 bases align to TRBD1. Germline assignment: CDR1 KGHPV and CDR2 FQNQEV (reference sequence). Losses at the gene ends were 4 bases for V and 0 bases for J; bases not matched to a gene: 3. The length of the CDR3 is 15 residues. The CDR3 bases that were read are TGTGCCAGCAGTCCGACAGGGGATAGTCAAAACACCTTGTAC. This sequence encodes CASSPTGDSQNTLY. In full, the CDR3 reads CASSPTGDSQNTLYF.

Worth noting for this clone: Gene names and germline refer to mouse. The sequenced fragment ends 1 residue before the CDR3 boundary, so the rest is inferred from the germline J gene. This sequence joins TRBV3 and TRBJ2-5, with D hard to call. The germline CDR1 and CDR2 sequences are SNHLY and FYNGKV (reference sequence). The CDR3 runs to 14 residues. V shed 4 bases and J shed 0 bases, with 8 bases lying between them. CDR3 residues: CASSSTFNQDTQYF. CDR3 DNA, as far as it was read: TGTGCCAGCAGCTCAACTTTTAACCAAGACACCCAGTAC. Using reference TRBV3 and TRBJ2-5 for the parts outside the CDR3, the full variable domain is GPKVLQIPSHQIIDMGQMVTLNCDPVSNHLYFYWYKQILGQQMEFLVNFYNGKVMEKSKLFKDQFSVERPDGSYFTLKIQPTALEDSAVYFCASSSTFNQDTQYFGPGTRLLVL.

This clone was seen more than once but under ten times. Germline and genes here are mouse. The read terminates 1 residue ahead of where the CDR3 ends, so the germline J gene completes it. The chain has TRBV5 and TRBJ2-7, with TRBD2 identical over 7 bases. The V segment lost 0 bases and the J segment 4 bases; nucleotides outside the gene matches: 3. CDR1 is LGHNA and CDR2 is YNLKQL in the germline V gene (reference sequence). The CDR3 extends over 14 amino acids. The CDR3 sequence is CASSQELGEYEQYF. CDR3 DNA, as far as it was read: TGTGCCAGCAGCCAAGAGCTGGGGGAGTATGAACAGTAC.

This clone has only a few counts. Gene labels here are mouse ones. The CDR3 end is not reached by the read, which stops 1 residue before it; the germline J gene fills it in. The V call is TRBV26, the J call TRBJ2-5; D uncertain. Germline V lookup: CDR1 KGHPV, CDR2 FQNQEV (reference sequence). V gave up 2 bases and J gave up 2 bases, with 5 bases separating them. CDR3 size: 13 residues. The CDR3 here is CASSLGFQDTQYF. The sequenced CDR3 bases are TGTGCCAGCAGTCTGGGGTTCCAAGACACCCAGTAC.

Concerning this clone: Mouse gene names apply. Incomplete CDR3 DNA: TGTGCCAGCAGCTCACTGGCTAGTCAAAACACCTTGTAC. As protein: CASSSLASQNTLY. The complete CDR3 sequence is CASSSLASQNTLYF. The chain recombines TRBV3 with TRBJ2-4; tentative D call: TRBD2 (5 bases). The read ends 1 residue before the CDR3 terminus; that terminus is restored from the germline J gene. The CDR3 runs to 14 residues. Trimming removed 4 bases from V and 0 bases from J, with 8 bases in between. Germline V gene sequence: CDR1 SNHLY, CDR2 FYNGKV (reference sequence).

About this clone itself: The genes and germline here are from mouse. The read terminates 1 residue ahead of where the CDR3 ends, so the germline J gene completes it. The rearrangement joins TRBV26 to TRBJ2-7; 9 bases map to TRBD1. In germline, CDR1 is KGHPV, CDR2 FQNQEV (reference sequence). This CDR3 has 14 amino acids. V lost 3 bases to trimming and J lost 2 bases; unmatched junction nucleotides: 2. CDR3 DNA, as far as it was read: TGTGCCAGCAGTCTTGGGACAGGGCCCTATGAACAGTAC. This translates into CASSLGTGPYEQY. The full CDR3 is CASSLGTGPYEQYF. Based on the CDR3 plus reference TRBV26 and TRBJ2-7, the full variable domain is NSKVIQTPRYLVKGQGQKAKMRCIPEKGHPVVFWYQQNKNNEFKFLINFQNQEVLQQIDMTEKRFSAECPSNSPCSLEIQSSEAGDSALYLCASSLGTGPYEQYFGPGTRLTVL.

Comment on this clone: These gene names are mouse names. The read ends 1 residue shy of where the CDR3 ends; the end is completed using the germline J gene. V usage is TRBV4 and J usage is TRBJ1-6, with no clear D. TRBJ1-6 is given ORF status, its function remaining uncertain. There are 13 residues in the CDR3. V was cut by 3 bases and J by 5 bases, with 5 bases left in between. From germline, CDR1 is LGHDT and CDR2 YNNKQL (reference sequence). CDR3 region: CASSYLDNSPLYF. The sequenced CDR3 bases are TGTGCCAGCAGCTATCTAGATAATTCGCCCCTCTAC.

In regard to this clone: All gene names here are mouse names. The DNA ends 1 residue before the CDR3 does, and the rest of the CDR3 is filled in from the germline J gene. The chain uses TRBV19 and TRBJ1-1; 8 bases line up with TRBD1. Trimming removed 6 bases from V and 7 bases from J; junction bases left unmatched: 5. Germline V gene sequence: CDR1 FNHDT, CDR2 SITEND (reference sequence). The CDR3 has 12 amino acids. Here the CDR3 reads CASTFDRGEVFF. CDR3 DNA (partial): TGTGCCAGCACCTTCGACAGGGGAGAAGTCTTC.

By proportion, this clone is large. The listed genes are named as in mouse. From the germline J gene comes the end of the CDR3, since the read stops 1 residue before it. The chain carries TRBV26 and TRBJ2-7, with 9 nucleotides matching TRBD2. The CDR3 consists of 14 residues. Per the germline V gene, CDR1 is KGHPV and CDR2 is FQNQEV (reference sequence). With V trimmed by 6 bases and J by 4 bases, 7 bases remained unmatched. This CDR3 is CASSPRTGVYEQYF. CDR3 DNA, as far as it was read: TGTGCCAGCAGCCCCCGGACTGGGGTTTATGAACAGTAC.

On this clone itself: These gene names are mouse names. With the read ending 1 residue before the CDR3 end, the germline J gene is used to fill in that end. This chain links TRBV26 with TRBJ2-2; no clear D gene. The germline CDR1 and CDR2 sequences are KGHPV and FQNQEV (reference sequence). This CDR3 has 15 residues. The ends were cut back, 0 bases at V and 0 bases at J, with 5 bases in the middle. CDR3 in amino acids: CASSLSAPNTGQLYF. The CDR3 bases that were read are TGTGCCAGCAGTCTGTCGGCACCAAACACCGGGCAGCTCTAC. Variable domain in full (rest from reference TRBV26 and TRBJ2-2): NSKVIQTPRYLVKGQGQKAKMRCIPEKGHPVVFWYQQNKNNEFKFLINFQNQEVLQQIDMTEKRFSAECPSNSPCSLEIQSSEAGDSALYLCASSLSAPNTGQLYFGEGSKLTVL.

A remark on this clone: Gene labels here are mouse ones. The DNA ends 1 residue before the CDR3 does, and the rest of the CDR3 is filled in from the germline J gene. This rearrangement joins TRBV3 to TRBJ2-2; a weak D match, TRBD2 (5 bases). Germline V gene sequence: CDR1 SNHLY, CDR2 FYNGKV (reference sequence). This CDR3 region has 16 residues. V lost 5 bases and J lost 0, with 13 bases in between. This chain's CDR3 is CASSQVRTSNTGQLYF. CDR3 bases read: TGTGCCAGCAGCCAGGTCAGGACTTCAAACACCGGGCAGCTCTAC. Complete variable domain (other parts from reference TRBV3 and TRBJ2-2): GPKVLQIPSHQIIDMGQMVTLNCDPVSNHLYFYWYKQILGQQMEFLVNFYNGKVMEKSKLFKDQFSVERPDGSYFTLKIQPTALEDSAVYFCASSQVRTSNTGQLYFGEGSKLTVL.

There are a few counts of this clone. Gene names and germline refer to mouse. The read ends 1 residue before the CDR3 terminus; that terminus is restored from the germline J gene. The chain employs TRBV26 and TRBJ1-2; TRBD1 is a possible D gene (5 bases). The V and J ends lost 2 bases and 2 bases respectively, with 9 bases between them. The CDR3 extends over 14 amino acids. Germline V CDR1 and CDR2: KGHPV, FQNQEV (reference sequence). CDR3 DNA (partial): TGTGCCAGCAGTCTGCGCAGGGTGAACTCCGACTACACC. As protein: CASSLRRVNSDYT. The full CDR3 reads CASSLRRVNSDYTF.

Points on this clone: Germline and genes: mouse. Read sequence stops 1 residue before the CDR3 end, and the germline J gene provides the missing end. The V gene is TRBV12-2, the J gene TRBJ2-3; 7 bases match TRBD1. Germline V gene sequence: CDR1 SGHLS, CDR2 HYDKME. There are 13 residues in the CDR3. J lost 5 bases, V lost 2 bases, and 3 bases had no gene match. CDR3 DNA (partial): TGTGCCAGCTCTCCAGACAGGGTAGAAACGCTGTAT. This translates into CASSPDRVETLY. The full CDR3 protein is CASSPDRVETLYF.

On this clone: Gene names are the mouse ones. The read halts 1 residue ahead of the CDR3 end, with the missing end drawn from the germline J gene. This rearrangement joins TRBV3 to TRBJ1-3; D is possibly TRBD1 (6 bases). V was shortened by 5 bases and J by 0 bases, with 8 bases between the two germline ends. CDR3 length: 14 amino acids. Looked up from germline, CDR1 is SNHLY and CDR2 is FYNGKV (reference sequence). The covered CDR3 bases are TGTGCCAGCAGCGGGACAAATTCTGGAAATACGCTCTAT. As protein: CASSGTNSGNTLY. The CDR3 in its entirety is CASSGTNSGNTLYF.

This clone was seen more than once but under ten times. The gene names here belong to mouse. The read ends 1 residue early relative to the CDR3; the germline J gene fills the gap. The gene calls are TRBV12-1 and TRBJ1-2, with 7 bases identical to TRBD1. The V gene's germline CDR1 is SGHSN and CDR2 HYEKVE. The CDR3 runs 14 residues. Germline trimming cut 4 bases from V and 1 base from J; bases unmatched to any gene: 5. The DNA read from the CDR3 is TGTGCCAGCTCCACGGGACAGAGAAACTCCGACTACACC. It translates to CASSTGQRNSDYT. The full CDR3 reads CASSTGQRNSDYTF.

As for this clone: Germline and genes: mouse. The CDR3 DNA, read in part, is TGTGCCAGCAGTGAGAGGGGGCACCAAGACACCCAGTAC. It encodes CASSERGHQDTQY. The full CDR3 protein reads CASSERGHQDTQYF. The chain couples TRBV13-1 to TRBJ2-5, with a weak D call TRBD1 (7 bases). The read comes to an end 1 residue before the CDR3 does, leaving the germline J gene to fill in the end. Trimming pared 2 bases from V and 1 base from J, leaving 8 bases between. The CDR3 extends over 14 amino acids. Germline V CDR1 and CDR2: NSHNY, SYGAGN.

This clone is medium-sized. Genes and germline come from the mouse. The CDR3 extends 1 residue past the end of the read, so its final part is completed from the germline J gene. This chain connects TRBV26 to TRBJ1-1; D is unresolved. V lost 4 bases, J lost 1 base, and 7 bases lay in between. This CDR3 is 13 amino acids long. Germline loops: CDR1 KGHPV, CDR2 FQNQEV (reference sequence). CDR3 sequence: CASSPGGNTEVFF. Partial CDR3 DNA: TGTGCCAGCAGTCCGGGAGGGAACACAGAAGTCTTC.

A word on this clone: Gene names and germline match the mouse. The read is 1 residue too short to cover the CDR3 end, so that end is filled in from the germline J gene. V is TRBV13-3 and J is TRBJ1-5, with D possibly TRBD1 on 6 matching bases. Per the germline V gene, CDR1 is NNHDY and CDR2 is SYVADS. The ends were cut back, 6 bases at V and 4 bases at J, with 8 bases in the middle. The CDR3 has 12 residues. The DNA read from the CDR3 is TGTGCCAGCATAGGACAGAACCAGGCTCCGCTT. It is translated as CASIGQNQAPL. The CDR3, in full, reads CASIGQNQAPLF.

By sample fraction, this clone is medium-sized. The germline and genes are mouse ones. The sequenced fragment ends 1 residue before the CDR3 boundary, so the rest is inferred from the germline J gene. The rearrangement uses TRBV19 and TRBJ2-1, with 11 bases fitting TRBD2. The germline V gene encodes CDR1 FNHDT and CDR2 SITEND (reference sequence). This CDR3 has 15 residues. The trim removed 4 bases at V and 3 bases at J, leaving 3 bases unmatched. The CDR3: CASSPDWGGYAEQFF. The covered CDR3 bases are TGTGCCAGCAGTCCCGACTGGGGGGGCTATGCTGAGCAGTTC.

For this clone: Mouse names are used for the genes. The read halts 1 residue ahead of the CDR3 end, with the missing end drawn from the germline J gene. This chain links TRBV20 with TRBJ2-4; D is uncertain. The CDR3 has 12 residues. CDR1 is GFQATS, CDR2 STVNSAI, per germline. Trimming stripped 0 bases from V and 3 bases from J, with 4 bases between. CDR3 amino acids: CGAREGQNTLYF. Partial CDR3 DNA: TGTGGTGCTAGGGAGGGGCAAAACACCTTGTAC.

This clone counts as medium-sized. Gene names and germline match the mouse. Sequencing ends 1 residue short of the CDR3 end; the germline J gene provides the rest. This chain uses TRBV26 with TRBJ2-7; TRBD2 matches 11 bases. The germline V gene has CDR1 KGHPV and CDR2 FQNQEV (reference sequence). The trim removed 4 bases at V and 6 bases at J, leaving 8 bases unmatched. The CDR3 has 15 amino acids. CDR3 amino acids: CASSRGTGGALEQYF. CDR3 DNA, as far as it was read: TGTGCCAGCAGTCGAGGCACTGGGGGGGCGCTTGAACAGTAC.

This clone was seen only once. Genes here carry mouse names. The CDR3 end lies 1 residue beyond the end of the read and is filled in from the germline J gene. The V and J genes are TRBV26 and TRBJ2-5; TRBD1 matches 7 bases. CDR3 length: 12 residues. In germline, CDR1 is KGHPV, CDR2 FQNQEV (reference sequence). V trimming: 5 bases; J trimming: 5 bases; junction bases outside the gene matches: 1. CDR3 in amino acids: CASSTGVDTQYF. The sequenced part of the CDR3 DNA is TGTGCCAGCAGTACAGGGGTAGACACCCAGTAC.

This clone was seen only a few times. Any gene name here is a mouse gene name. Sequencing ends 1 residue short of the CDR3 end; the germline J gene provides the rest. The chain combines TRBV26 with TRBJ2-3, with D maybe TRBD2 (6 bases). Per the germline V gene, CDR1 is KGHPV and CDR2 is FQNQEV (reference sequence). This CDR3 is built from 13 residues. Trimming left V 2 bases short and J 3 bases short, with 6 bases between. The CDR3 DNA, read in part, is TGTGCCAGCAGTCTGGGGGGGGCAGAAACGCTGTAT. Protein: CASSLGGAETLY. The whole CDR3 reads CASSLGGAETLYF.

This clone is judged medium-sized. All gene names here are mouse names. Read coverage stops 1 residue before the CDR3 terminus; the germline J gene supplies the remainder. This chain links TRBV12-1 with TRBJ2-2; 14 bases match TRBD2. J gave up 0 bases and V 3 bases, and 8 bases lay outside the gene matches. Germline CDR1 SGHSN, CDR2 HYEKVE. The CDR3 sequence is 19 residues long. The CDR3 DNA, read in part, is TGTGCCAGCTCTTCCCGGGACTGGGGGGGCGGGTCAAACACCGGGCAGCTCTAC. This gives the protein CASSSRDWGGGSNTGQLY. In full, the CDR3 is CASSSRDWGGGSNTGQLYF. Variable domain in full (rest from reference TRBV12-1 and TRBJ2-2): DSGVVQSPRHIIKEKGGRSVLTCIPISGHSNVVWYQQTLGKELKFLIQHYEKVERDKGFLPSRFSVQQFDDYHSEMNMSALELEDSAMYFCASSSRDWGGGSNTGQLYFGEGSKLTVL.

For this clone: Germline and genes here are mouse. With the read ending 1 residue before the CDR3 end, the germline J gene is used to fill in that end. The genes are TRBV26 and TRBJ1-3, with D perhaps TRBD1 (5 bases). This CDR3 comprises 14 residues. V shed 6 bases and J shed 0 bases, with 9 bases lying between them. Germline CDR1 reads KGHPV; CDR2 reads FQNQEV (reference sequence). Incomplete CDR3 DNA: TGTGCCAGCAGCTTGACAGATTCTGGAAATACGCTCTAT. Its protein product is CASSLTDSGNTLY. Given in full, the CDR3 is CASSLTDSGNTLYF.

As to this clone: Gene labels here are mouse ones. The read falls 1 residue short of the CDR3 end, and the missing part is taken from the germline J gene. The gene calls are TRBV13-2 and TRBJ2-5; D ambiguous. V lost 1 base, J lost 3 bases, and 3 bases lay in between. The CDR3 loop spans 12 amino acids. Germline V lookup: CDR1 NNHNN, CDR2 SYGAGS (reference sequence). CDR3 DNA, as far as it was read: TGTGCCAGCGGTGATCAACAAGACACCCAGTAC. Amino acids: CASGDQQDTQY. In full, the CDR3 reads CASGDQQDTQYF.

As concerns this clone: The germline and genes are mouse ones. The CDR3 is cut off 1 residue early in the read; its end comes from the germline J gene. The V and J genes are TRBV26 and TRBJ1-1, with D unresolved. Trimming cost V 9 bases and J 6 bases, with 8 bases left between them. This CDR3 is built from 10 residues. The germline V gene has CDR1 KGHPV and CDR2 FQNQEV (reference sequence). This chain's CDR3 is CARQKAEVFF. CDR3 DNA (partial): TGTGCCAGACAGAAGGCAGAAGTCTTC.

Regarding this clone: The listed genes are named as in mouse. The CDR3 end lies 1 residue beyond the end of the read and is filled in from the germline J gene. This chain links TRBV3 with TRBJ2-4; 10 bases map to TRBD1. The CDR3 is made up of 16 amino acids. CDR1 and CDR2 (germline): SNHLY, FYNGKV (reference sequence). The trim removed 3 bases at V and 2 bases at J, leaving 5 bases unmatched. This chain's CDR3 is CASSFDRGRVQNTLYF. The covered CDR3 bases are TGTGCCAGCAGCTTCGACAGGGGGCGGGTTCAAAACACCTTGTAC.